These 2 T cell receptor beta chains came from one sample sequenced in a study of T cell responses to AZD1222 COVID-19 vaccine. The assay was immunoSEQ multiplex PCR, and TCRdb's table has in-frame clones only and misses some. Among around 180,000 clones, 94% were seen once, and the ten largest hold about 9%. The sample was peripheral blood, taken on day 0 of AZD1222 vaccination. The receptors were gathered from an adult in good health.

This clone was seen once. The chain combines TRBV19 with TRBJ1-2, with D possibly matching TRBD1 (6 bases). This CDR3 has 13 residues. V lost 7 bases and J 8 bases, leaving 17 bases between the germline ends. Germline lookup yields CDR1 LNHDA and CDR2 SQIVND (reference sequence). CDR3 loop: CASTDSSQRGYTF. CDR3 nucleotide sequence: TGTGCCAGTACGGACAGTTCCCAGAGAGGCTACACCTTC. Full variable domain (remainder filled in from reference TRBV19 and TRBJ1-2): DGGITQSPKYLFRKEGQNVTLSCEQNLNHDAMYWYRQDPGQGLRLIYYSQIVNDFQKGDIAEGYSVSREKKESFPLTVTSAQKNPTAFYLCASTDSSQRGYTFGSGTRLTVV.

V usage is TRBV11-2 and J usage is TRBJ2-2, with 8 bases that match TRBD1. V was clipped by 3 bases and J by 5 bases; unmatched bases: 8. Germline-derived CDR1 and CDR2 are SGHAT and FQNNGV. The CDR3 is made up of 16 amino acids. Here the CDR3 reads CASSLGRGRLTGELFF. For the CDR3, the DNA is TGTGCCAGCAGCTTGGGCAGGGGGCGTTTGACCGGGGAGCTGTTTTTT.